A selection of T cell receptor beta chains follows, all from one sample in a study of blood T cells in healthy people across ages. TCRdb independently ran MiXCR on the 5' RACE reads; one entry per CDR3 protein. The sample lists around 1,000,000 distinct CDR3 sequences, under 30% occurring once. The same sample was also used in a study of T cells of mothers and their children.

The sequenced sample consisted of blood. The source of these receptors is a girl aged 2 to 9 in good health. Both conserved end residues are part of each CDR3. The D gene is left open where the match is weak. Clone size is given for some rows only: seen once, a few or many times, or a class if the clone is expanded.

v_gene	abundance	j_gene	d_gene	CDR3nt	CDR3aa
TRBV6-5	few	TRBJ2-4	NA	TGTGCCAGCAAAGCGTCGGGGTGGGACATTCAGTACTTC	CASKASGWDIQYF
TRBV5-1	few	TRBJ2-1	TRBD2	TGCGCCAGCAGCTACAGACTAGCGGGTAAGAGCTCCTACAATGAGCAGTTCTTC	CASSYRLAGKSSYNEQFF
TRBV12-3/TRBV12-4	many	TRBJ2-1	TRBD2	TGTGCCAGCATTAAGGCTAGCGGGGGGCTCGGGGAGATTTACGCCTACAATGAGCAGTTCTTC	CASIKASGGLGEIYAYNEQFF
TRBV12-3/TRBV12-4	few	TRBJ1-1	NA	TGTGCCAGCAGTTTTCAGGGGAAGAACACTGAAGCTTTCTTT	CASSFQGKNTEAFF
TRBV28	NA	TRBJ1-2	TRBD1	TGTGCCAGCAGTTTAACTACAGGGGGTAGAAACTATGGCTACACCTTC	CASSLTTGGRNYGYTF
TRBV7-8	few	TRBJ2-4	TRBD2	TGTGCCAGCAGCTTAGCGGCAGCGGGAGGTAGCGGCATTCAGTACTTC	CASSLAAAGGSGIQYF
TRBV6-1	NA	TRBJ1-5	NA	TGTGCCAGTCACAGGGACTATAGCAATCAGCCCCAGCATTTT	CASHRDYSNQPQHF
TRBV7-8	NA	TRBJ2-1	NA	TGTGCCAGCAGGCCTCAGGGGCTCTACAATGAGCAGTTCTTC	CASRPQGLYNEQFF
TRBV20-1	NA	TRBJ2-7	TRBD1	TGCAGTGCCTCTCGGACAGGGATTTTTTACGAGCAGTACTTC	CSASRTGIFYEQYF
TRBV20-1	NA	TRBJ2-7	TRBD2	TGCAGTGCGAGCGGGAGGACTTCCTACGAGCAGTACTTC	CSASGRTSYEQYF
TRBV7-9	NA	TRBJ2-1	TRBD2	TGTGCCTTTGCGAGACTAGCAACAACCAATGAGCAGTTCTTC	CAFARLATTNEQFF
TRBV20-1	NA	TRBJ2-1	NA	TGCAGTGCTAGGTTTGTCGCCTACAATGAGCAGCTCTTC	CSARFVAYNEQLF
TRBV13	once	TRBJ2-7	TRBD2	TGTGCCAGCACCATAGCGGGGGGCTTTCGCTCCTACGAGCAGTACTTC	CASTIAGGFRSYEQYF
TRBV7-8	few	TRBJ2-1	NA	TGTGCCAGCATAGGGGAGGAGGGACTCCTCAATGAGCAGTTCTTC	CASIGEEGLLNEQFF
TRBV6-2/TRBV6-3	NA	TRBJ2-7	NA	TGTGCCAGCAGTTACGGTGGACCTAAATACGAGCAGTACTTC	CASSYGGPKYEQYF
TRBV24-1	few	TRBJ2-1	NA	TGTGCCACCAGTGATTTAACGGGGTTGTTCTTC	CATSDLTGLFF
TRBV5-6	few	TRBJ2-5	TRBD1	TGTGCCAGCAGCTTCAGCCAGGGGGAAGAGACCCAGTACTTC	CASSFSQGEETQYF
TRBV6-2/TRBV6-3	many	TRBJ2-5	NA	TGTGCCAGCAGTTACTCCATCCAAGAGACCCAGTACTTC	CASSYSIQETQYF
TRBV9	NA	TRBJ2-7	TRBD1	TGTGCCAGCAGCGTGAACCGACAGGGGGCAAATTACGAGCAGTACTTC	CASSVNRQGANYEQYF
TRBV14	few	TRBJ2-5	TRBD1	TGTGCCAGCAGCCAAGGATTAGCCAGGGGGAGCGAAGAGACCCAGTACTTC	CASSQGLARGSEETQYF
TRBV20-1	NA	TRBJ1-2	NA	TGCAGTGCTAGAGTCAGGGAGGCTGGCTACACCTTC	CSARVREAGYTF
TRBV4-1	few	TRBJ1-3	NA	TGCGCCAGCGCGTCCCTCTCTGGAAACACCATATATTTT	CASASLSGNTIYF
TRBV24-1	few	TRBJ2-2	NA	TGTGCCACCAGCGATATTTACGCGAACACCGGGGAGCTGTTTTTT	CATSDIYANTGELFF
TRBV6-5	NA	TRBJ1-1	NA	TGTGCCAGCACGTATTCGGCGGGGAACACTGAAGCTTTCTTT	CASTYSAGNTEAFF
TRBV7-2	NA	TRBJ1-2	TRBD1	TGTGCCAGCAGCCCGGACAGGTTCTATGGCTACACCTTC	CASSPDRFYGYTF
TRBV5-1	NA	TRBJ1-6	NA	TGCGCCAGCAGCCGGATCTTCTTTAGAGGTTCACCCCTCCACTTT	CASSRIFFRGSPLHF
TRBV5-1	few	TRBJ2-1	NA	TGCGCCAGCAGAGAGGCTACCTCCCACAATGAGCAGTTCTTC	CASREATSHNEQFF
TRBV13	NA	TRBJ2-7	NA	TGTGCCAGCAGTTCAGCAACCGCTGAGGATATCGACGAGCAGTACTTC	CASSSATAEDIDEQYF
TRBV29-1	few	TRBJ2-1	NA	TGCAGCGTTGACCCGTACAATGAGCAGTTCTTC	CSVDPYNEQFF
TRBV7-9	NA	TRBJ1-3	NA	TGTGCCAGCAGCTTAGAGGTCGGGGGATCTGGAAACACCATATATTTT	CASSLEVGGSGNTIYF
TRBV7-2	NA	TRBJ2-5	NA	TGTGCCAGCACCGAGGCGGTTCTCGCGAGGACCCAGTACTTC	CASTEAVLARTQYF
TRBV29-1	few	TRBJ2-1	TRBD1	TGCAGCGTTGAATTGAGACAGGGAATGGATGAGCAGTTCTTC	CSVELRQGMDEQFF
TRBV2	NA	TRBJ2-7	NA	TGTGCCAGCCAGAACGTGGGGGGGCAGTACTTC	CASQNVGGQYF
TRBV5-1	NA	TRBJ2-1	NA	TGCGCCAGCGGGGGAGGAGGGGGGGTCTTCAGTGAGCAGTTCTTC	CASGGGGGVFSEQFF
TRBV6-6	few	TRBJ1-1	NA	TGTGCCAGCAGTTACGGGAGACAGTCGAACACTGAAGCTTTCTTT	CASSYGRQSNTEAFF
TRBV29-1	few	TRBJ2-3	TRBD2	TGCAGCGTTGTAGCGGGGTGGGCAGATACGCAGTATTTT	CSVVAGWADTQYF